This TCR beta chain was recorded in a study of graft-versus-host responses after intestinal transplantation. In the case of this clone: Its antigen is undetermined.

The CDR3 contains 15 residues. The junction had 3 bases not matched to a gene; V was cut back by 2 bases and J by 2 bases. The germline V gene has CDR1 SGDLS and CDR2 YYNGEE. Profiled with immunoSEQ multiplex PCR; TCRdb holds only in-frame clones, not every one. The sample consists of approximately 88,000 clones, roughly 88% of them appearing once. J is TRBJ2-3 and V is TRBV9, with 9 nucleotides matching TRBD1. The material sequenced was unstimulated CD4+ T cells sorted from spleen or lymph node cells, taken before intestinal transplant. This clonotype was obtained from a human donor who received an intestinal transplant. This CDR3 is CASSVGQGITDTQYF. The CDR3 DNA is TGTGCCAGCAGCGTGGGACAGGGTATCACAGATACGCAGTATTTT.